The 6 T cell receptor beta chains presented below share a single source sample, sequenced in a study of T-cell reconstitution after alpha-beta-depleted transplantation in children. Unique molecular identifiers were incorporated into the prepared TCRbeta library. TCRdb re-called the PCR reads through MiXCR, storing one row per CDR3 protein. Here the sample spans roughly 500,000 distinct CDR3 sequences, around 13% being singletons. The specimen was PBMCs from the stem cell graft donor, collected from the stem cell graft. Every receptor here comes from a human donor who donated a stem cell graft to a child with combined immunodeficiency.

This clonotype was detected a few times. The chain uses TRBV12-3 or TRBV12-4 and TRBJ1-1; a possible D gene is TRBD1 (5 bases). Trimming took 3 bases from V and 5 from J, leaving 13 bases between them. The CDR3 has 14 amino acids. In DNA, the CDR3 is TGTGCCAGCAGTTTCCTCGGGGGTAGTACTGAAGCTTTCTTT. Its translation is CASSFLGGSTEAFF.

This clonotype was seen more than once but under ten times. CDR3 sequence reads: CSVEDRELYTGELFF. In DNA, the CDR3 is TGCAGCGTTGAAGATCGAGAACTGTACACCGGGGAGCTGTTTTTT. J is TRBJ2-2 and V is TRBV29-1; D is unresolved. Germline-derived CDR1 and CDR2 are SQVTM and ANQGSEA. This CDR3 has 15 residues. Trimming left V 0 bases short and J 3 bases short, with 11 bases between.

The chain links TRBV30 to TRBJ2-7; no definite D call. The V end was cut by 4 bases, the J end by 3 bases, with 13 bases between. Germline assignment: CDR1 GTSNPN and CDR2 SVGIG (reference sequence). The CDR3 extends over 13 amino acids. This chain's CDR3 is CAWKRLEIYEQYF. CDR3 in DNA: TGTGCCTGGAAAAGGCTAGAAATCTACGAGCAGTACTTC. The variable domain in full, with the rest retrieved from reference TRBV30 and TRBJ2-7, is SQTIHQWPATLVQPVGSPLSLECTVEGTSNPNLYWYRQAAGRGLQLLFYSVGIGQISSEVPQNLSASRPQDRQFILSSKKLLLSDSGFYLCAWKRLEIYEQYFGPGTRLTVT.

This clonotype was detected ten times or more. The V and J genes are TRBV27 and TRBJ2-4; D is ambiguous. CDR1 and CDR2 from the germline V gene are MNHEY and SMNVEV (reference sequence). The germline V and J ends were trimmed by 0 bases and 7 bases, with 7 bases remaining between them. CDR3 size: 13 residues. This CDR3 is CASSLSSDNIQYF. Written as DNA, the CDR3 is TGTGCCAGCAGTTTATCTTCTGATAACATTCAGTACTTC.

The chain has TRBV20-1 and TRBJ2-1, with TRBD2 identical over 13 bases. The CDR3 is made up of 17 amino acids. Germline V gene lookup returns CDR1 DFQATT and CDR2 SNEGSKA (reference sequence). V gave up 7 bases and J gave up 8 bases; unmatched junction bases: 17. The DNA for the CDR3 is TGCAGTGGACGGGGGGGGGCTATAGGACTAGCGGGAGATGAGCAGTTCTTC. Translated: CSGRGGAIGLAGDEQFF.

The chain combines TRBV28 with TRBJ1-2, with 7 bases aligning to TRBD1. V was pared by 1 base and J by 4 bases, with 3 bases of the junction left unmatched. Germline values: CDR1 MDHEN, CDR2 SYDVKM. The CDR3 sequence is 14 residues long. CDR3 protein: CASSLSSGGYGYTF. The DNA for the CDR3 is TGTGCCAGCAGTTTATCGTCAGGGGGCTATGGCTACACCTTC.